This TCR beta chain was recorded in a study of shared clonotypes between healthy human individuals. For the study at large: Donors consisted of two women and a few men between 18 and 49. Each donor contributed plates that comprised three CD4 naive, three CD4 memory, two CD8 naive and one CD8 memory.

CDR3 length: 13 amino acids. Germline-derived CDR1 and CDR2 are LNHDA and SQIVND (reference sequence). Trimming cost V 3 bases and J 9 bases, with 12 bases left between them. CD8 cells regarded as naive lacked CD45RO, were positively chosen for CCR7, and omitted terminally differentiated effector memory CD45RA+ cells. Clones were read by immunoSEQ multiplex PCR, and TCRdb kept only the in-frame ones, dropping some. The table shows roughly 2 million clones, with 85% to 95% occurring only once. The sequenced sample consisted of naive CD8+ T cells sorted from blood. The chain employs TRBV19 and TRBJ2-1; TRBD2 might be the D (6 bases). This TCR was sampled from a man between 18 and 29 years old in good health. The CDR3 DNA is TGTGCCAGTAGTATTGAGGAGGGAAGTGAGCAGTTCTTC. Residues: CASSIEEGSEQFF. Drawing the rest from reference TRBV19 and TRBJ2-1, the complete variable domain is DGGITQSPKYLFRKEGQNVTLSCEQNLNHDAMYWYRQDPGQGLRLIYYSQIVNDFQKGDIAEGYSVSREKKESFPLTVTSAQKNPTAFYLCASSIEEGSEQFFGPGTRLTVL.